This T cell receptor beta chain was captured by sequencing in a study of beta chain features in type 1 diabetes. Study overall: Cell yields, gender and age were similar in healthy donors and patients. Study observations and caveats: Patients showed naive, central memory and Treg TCRB repertoires that appeared more similar than those of healthy donors. The question of HLA type influencing TCRB rearrangement was one that remained unresolved here.

Markers CD45RO/CCR7/CD25/CD127/CD95/CD27 served to sort CD4+ naive, central memory, regulatory and stem cell-like memory cells. Expressed TCRB transcripts were sequenced because the isolated RNA had all been reverse transcribed beforehand. Using immunoSEQ multiplex PCR, the repertoire was profiled, and TCRdb retains in-frame clones only, with some absent. The data contain 130,000 to 150,000 clones, 9.2% of them seen just once; the ten biggest clones take up roughly 0.69%. As to this clone: What it recognizes is unknown.

The V gene end was trimmed by 5 bases and the J gene end by 5 bases; junction bases not matched to a gene: 12. CDR1 and CDR2 (germline): MNHEY, SMNVEV (reference sequence). The CDR3 runs to 15 residues. The chain has TRBV27 and TRBJ2-7; 7 positions match TRBD1. The sample consisted of central memory CD4+ T cells from blood. The sequence was obtained from a man younger than 30 in good health. The CDR3: CASSKGGPRSDEQYF. The CDR3 DNA reads as TGTGCCAGCAGTAAAGGGGGCCCCAGATCCGACGAGCAGTACTTC.